Shown below are 21 T cell receptor beta chains from a single sample sequenced in a study of shared clonotypes between healthy human individuals. TCRdb's table, derived via immunoSEQ multiplex PCR, lists solely in-frame clones and lacks some. The table records approximately 740,000 clones, under 80% of them present only once. The sample was memory CD4+ T cells sorted from blood. This sample's subset: CD45RA-negative fraction. These receptors were obtained from a woman aged 30 to 39 in good health.

V usage is TRBV27 and J usage is TRBJ1-6; D ambiguous. CDR1 is MNHEY and CDR2 is SMNVEV in the germline V gene (reference sequence). Trimming removed 7 bases at V and 3 bases at J, with 10 bases between. The CDR3 consists of 14 residues. CDR3 loop: CASTQTYYNSPLHF. For the CDR3, the DNA is TGTGCCAGCACTCAGACTTACTATAATTCACCCCTCCACTTT.

The sample holds one count of this clone. The same CDR3 arises from other DNA sequences in this sample as well. The chain recombines TRBV9 with TRBJ1-1; no definite D call. The CDR3 is 14 residues long. Trimming left V 0 bases short and J 1 base short, with 7 bases between. Per germline, CDR1 SGDLS and CDR2 YYNGEE. In DNA form, the CDR3 reads TGTGCCAGCAGCGTAGACCCAGCGAACACTGAAGCTTTCTTT. It is translated as CASSVDPANTEAFF. Supplemented by reference TRBV9 and TRBJ1-1, the full variable domain reads DSGVTQTPKHLITATGQRVTLRCSPRSGDLSVYWYQQSLDQGLQFLIQYYNGEERAKGNILERFSAQQFPDLHSELNLSSLELGDSALYFCASSVDPANTEAFFGQGTRLTVV.

This clone was recorded only once. The chain carries TRBV10-1 and TRBJ2-5; tentatively, D is TRBD2 (7 bases). This CDR3 spans 14 amino acids. Trimming removed 5 bases at V and 1 base at J, with 11 bases between. The germline gives CDR1 WNHNN, CDR2 SYGVQD (reference sequence). DNA for the CDR3: TGCGCCAGCAGTAGAGGGGGGGGCCAAGAGACCCAGTACTTC. Translating it yields CASSRGGGQETQYF.

J is TRBJ2-1 and V is TRBV19, with TRBD2 identical over 7 bases. V trimming: 4 bases; J trimming: 9 bases; junction bases outside the gene matches: 9. The CDR3 loop spans 14 amino acids. CDR1 is LNHDA and CDR2 is SQIVND in the germline V gene (reference sequence). In DNA, the CDR3 is TGTGCCAGTAGTAGGTGGGAGGGCCACGGTGAGCAGTTCTTC. Amino acids: CASSRWEGHGEQFF.

This chain joins TRBV5-1 and TRBJ2-5, with D maybe TRBD2 (6 bases). Germline V gene sequence: CDR1 SGHRS, CDR2 YFSETQ. Deletions cut 5 bases from V and 3 bases from J, with 11 bases between. CDR3 length: 13 amino acids. DNA for the CDR3: TGCGCCAGCAGGCAGTCGGGGGAAGAGACCCAGTACTTC. It translates to CASRQSGEETQYF.

This chain's CDR3 is CASTKGFMRPEQYF. The CDR3 DNA is TGTGCCAGCACCAAGGGGTTCATGCGGCCCGAGCAGTACTTC. This rearrangement joins TRBV28 to TRBJ2-7; D perhaps matches TRBD1 (5 bases). CDR3 length: 14 residues. V shed 7 bases and J shed 6 bases, with 19 bases lying between them. Germline V gene lookup returns CDR1 MDHEN and CDR2 SYDVKM.

V is TRBV5-1 and J is TRBJ2-3; D is unresolved. Germline assignment: CDR1 SGHRS and CDR2 YFSETQ. The CDR3 totals 15 residues. The V end lost 2 bases, the J end lost 2 bases, and 12 bases lay between the germline ends. The CDR3 here is CASSFQPDSTDTQYF. DNA for the CDR3: TGCGCCAGCAGCTTCCAACCGGATTCCACAGATACGCAGTATTTT.

The chain joins TRBV28 to TRBJ2-5; TRBD1 or TRBD2 may be the D gene (6 bases each). Germline CDR1 reads MDHEN; CDR2 reads SYDVKM. CDR3 length equals 14 residues. Trimming took off 5 bases at V and 11 bases at J, with 21 bases between the two ends. In DNA, the CDR3 is TGTGCCAGCAGTCCAGGGGACTCCTTCGGGGAGCAGTACTTC. This codes for CASSPGDSFGEQYF.

The V and J genes are TRBV5-4 and TRBJ2-7; D is possibly TRBD1 (5 bases). V lost 0 bases and J lost 6, with 10 bases in between. The CDR3 has 13 residues. Germline V CDR1 and CDR2: SGHNT, YYREEE (reference sequence). CDR3 sequence (DNA): TGTGCCAGCAGCTTGGACCCCACAGGCGAGCAGTACTTC. Encoded protein: CASSLDPTGEQYF.

The chain's CDR3 is CASSWDRGSGAFF. As DNA, the CDR3 is TGTGCCAGCAGCTGGGACAGGGGATCCGGAGCTTTCTTT. The chain has TRBV5-5 and TRBJ1-1, with 10 bases aligning to TRBD1. The junction had 6 bases not matched to a gene; V was cut back by 3 bases and J by 10 bases. The CDR3 length is 13 residues. In germline, CDR1 is SGHKS, CDR2 YYEKEE (reference sequence).

The chain combines TRBV12-5 with TRBJ2-1; no clear D gene. The CDR3 is 16 amino acids. Deletions cut 0 bases from V and 7 bases from J, with 16 bases between. Per the germline V gene, CDR1 is LGHNT and CDR2 is FRNRAP. CDR3 coding DNA: TGTGCTAGTGGTTTGGTACTTCCCGGAGTGTGGAATGAGCAGTTCTTC. Its protein product is CASGLVLPGVWNEQFF. Drawing the rest from reference TRBV12-5 and TRBJ2-1, the complete variable domain is DARVTQTPRHKVTEMGQEVTMRCQPILGHNTVFWYRQTMMQGLELLAYFRNRAPLDDSGMPKDRFSAEMPDATLATLKIQPSEPRDSAVYFCASGLVLPGVWNEQFFGPGTRLTVL.

This clone was picked up a small number of times. The chain links TRBV19 to TRBJ1-5; D is unresolved. This CDR3 has 17 amino acids. The V end lost 3 bases, the J end lost 5 bases, and 20 bases lay between the germline ends. Germline lookup yields CDR1 LNHDA and CDR2 SQIVND (reference sequence). The CDR3 bases are TGTGCCAGTAGTATCTCTGCGGCTGTGGGTTCTGATCAGCCCCAGCATTTT. This codes for CASSISAAVGSDQPQHF.

This clone was recorded once. The chain has TRBV5-1 and TRBJ2-3, with 10 bases lining up with TRBD2. The germline gives CDR1 SGHRS, CDR2 YFSETQ. The J segment lost 0 bases and the V segment lost 0 bases, leaving 4 bases of the junction unmatched. The CDR3 is 17 amino acids. As DNA, the CDR3 is TGCGCCAGCAGCTTGGAGCTAGCGGGGGCTAGCACAGATACGCAGTATTTT. Its protein is CASSLELAGASTDTQYF.

V is TRBV11-2 and J is TRBJ2-7, with TRBD2 identical over 7 bases. V shed 1 base and J 2 bases; nucleotides not matched to a gene: 5. CDR3 size: 15 residues. Germline CDR1 and CDR2: SGHAT and FQNNGV. The CDR3 sequence: CASSLVKRGTYEQYF. In nucleotides, the CDR3 is TGTGCCAGCAGCTTAGTGAAGCGGGGAACCTACGAGCAGTACTTC.

The rearrangement uses TRBV12-5 and TRBJ2-1; D gene ambiguous. The V end was cut by 0 bases, the J end by 6 bases, with 12 bases between. Germline assignment: CDR1 LGHNT and CDR2 FRNRAP. The CDR3 is 15 amino acids. CDR3 loop: CASGLVPPSGNEQFF. The CDR3 bases are TGTGCTAGTGGTTTGGTACCCCCGTCAGGCAATGAGCAGTTCTTC.

This clone was seen once. V is TRBV10-2 and J is TRBJ1-2, with a tentative D call TRBD1 (6 bases). CDR3 size: 12 residues. Germline CDR1 reads WSHSY; CDR2 reads SAAADI. V shed 8 bases and J shed 8 bases, with 15 bases lying between them. CDR3 DNA sequence: TGCGCCAGCCATGTGCAGGGGATCGGCTACACCTTC. It yields the protein CASHVQGIGYTF.

The V and J genes are TRBV5-1 and TRBJ1-1; D uncertain. CDR1 is SGHRS and CDR2 is YFSETQ in the germline V gene. V lost 4 bases and J lost 0, with 7 bases in between. The CDR3 sequence is 13 residues long. The CDR3 DNA is TGCGCCAGCAGCCCGTGGATGAACACTGAAGCTTTCTTT. Its protein is CASSPWMNTEAFF.

With respect to this clone: Other DNA sequences in this specimen translate into the identical CDR3. The chain employs TRBV27 and TRBJ1-5, with D perhaps TRBD1 (5 bases). Germline V CDR1 and CDR2: MNHEY, SMNVEV (reference sequence). Deletions cut 3 bases from V and 4 bases from J, with 10 bases between. CDR3 size: 14 residues. The CDR3 coding sequence is TGTGCCAGCAGTTTCGGTCAGGGTAATCAGCCCCAGCATTTT. It translates to CASSFGQGNQPQHF.

This clone came up a few times. The chain combines TRBV6-5 with TRBJ2-5, with 10 bases lining up with TRBD2. The DNA end is a closer match to TRBJ2-7, so the J assignment may be wrong. The CDR3 is made up of 13 amino acids. Germline V gene sequence: CDR1 MNHEY, CDR2 SVGAGI. The CDR3 nucleotides are TGTGCCAGCTGTAAGCGGGAGGGATACGAGCAGTACTTC. This codes for CASCKREGYEQYF.

This clone was detected only once. Relative to the germline gene, one junction end is altered; a read error may explain this. The chain couples TRBV5-5 to TRBJ2-6; 9 nucleotides agree with TRBD1. The germline CDR1 and CDR2 sequences are SGHKS and YYEKEE (reference sequence). The CDR3 extends over 18 amino acids. The CDR3 loop reads CASSPIPRDRVGANILTF. The CDR3 nucleotides read TGTGCCAGCAGCCCCATTCCCCGGGACAGGGTTGGGGCCAACATCCTGACTTTC.

The CDR3 sequence is CASKRASYNEQFF. The CDR3 DNA is TGTGCCAGCAAGCGGGCCTCCTACAATGAGCAGTTCTTC. The chain carries TRBV27 and TRBJ2-1, with D possibly matching TRBD2 (6 bases). The V gene's germline CDR1 is MNHEY and CDR2 SMNVEV (reference sequence). V lost 7 bases and J 0 bases, leaving 7 bases between the germline ends. The CDR3 is made up of 13 amino acids.